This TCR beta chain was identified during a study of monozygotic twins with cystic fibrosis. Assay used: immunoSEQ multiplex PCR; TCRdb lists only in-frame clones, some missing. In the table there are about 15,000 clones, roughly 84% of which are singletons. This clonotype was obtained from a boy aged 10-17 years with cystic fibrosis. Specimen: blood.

CDR3 in amino acids: CASSTRTSGNYEQYF. In DNA form, the CDR3 reads TGTGCCAGCAGCACGAGGACTAGCGGAAACTACGAGCAGTACTTC. V is TRBV7-6 and J is TRBJ2-7; 10 positions agree with TRBD2. Trimming at V came to 5 bases and at J to 3 bases, leaving 7 bases not matched to a gene. Per the germline V gene, CDR1 is SGHVS and CDR2 is FNYEAQ. The CDR3 is 15 amino acids.